Shown below are 12 T cell receptor beta chains from a single sample sequenced in a study of technical replicates of blood from a handful of donors. Sequenced by immunoSEQ multiplex PCR; TCRdb stores in-frame clones only, minus some. The profile shows over 85,000 clones, 96% of them singletons. The source material was T cells isolated from PBMCs. The receptor source for this set is a human donor in good health.

This chain joins TRBV5-6 and TRBJ2-7; D perhaps matches TRBD1 (6 bases). This CDR3 is built from 14 residues. Germline CDR1 and CDR2: SGHDT and YYEEEE. Trimming removed 7 bases from V and 2 bases from J, with 16 bases in between. CDR3 region: CASGFYRATYEQYF. The CDR3 DNA follows: TGTGCCAGCGGATTTTACAGGGCTACCTACGAGCAGTACTTC.

This clone was detected once. This chain joins TRBV6-1 and TRBJ2-7, with 7 nucleotides matching TRBD2. Losses at the gene ends were 4 bases for V and 3 bases for J; bases not matched to a gene: 9. The CDR3 sequence is 15 residues long. In germline, CDR1 is MNHNS, CDR2 SASEGT. CDR3 protein: CASSAGGASGYEQYF. The CDR3 coding sequence is TGTGCCAGCAGTGCCGGGGGTGCTAGCGGCTACGAGCAGTACTTC.

This clone was seen only once. The rearrangement links TRBV11-2 to TRBJ1-4, with D unclear. Trimming removed 0 bases at V and 0 bases at J, with 5 bases between. The CDR3 is 15 amino acids. Germline V gene lookup returns CDR1 SGHAT and CDR2 FQNNGV. In DNA form, the CDR3 reads TGTGCCAGCAGCTTAGACGGAGCAACTAATGAAAAACTGTTTTTT. This encodes CASSLDGATNEKLFF. The whole variable domain, filled in from reference TRBV11-2 and TRBJ1-4, reads EAGVAQSPRYKIIEKRQSVAFWCNPISGHATLYWYQQILGQGPKLLIQFQNNGVVDDSQLPKDRFSAERLKGVDSTLKIQPAKLEDSAVYLCASSLDGATNEKLFFGSGTQLSVL.

The chain's CDR3 is CASSTLGPNQPQHF. DNA of the CDR3: TGTGCCAGCTCAACTCTGGGCCCCAATCAGCCCCAGCATTTT. The V and J genes are TRBV18 and TRBJ1-5; D remains ambiguous. V gave up 5 bases and J gave up 3 bases, with 11 bases separating them. CDR3 length equals 14 residues. CDR1 and CDR2 (germline): KGHSH, LQKENI.

The sample holds a few counts of this clone. This chain links TRBV2 with TRBJ2-5, with 14 bases that match TRBD2. Germline-derived CDR1 and CDR2 are SNHLY and FYNNEI. Trimming took 3 bases from V and 4 from J; bases not matched to a gene: 1. The CDR3 has 15 residues. In DNA, the CDR3 is TGTGCCAGCAGTGACGGACTAGCGGGAGGAGAGACCCAGTACTTC. Protein: CASSDGLAGGETQYF.

V gene TRBV6-1 combines with J gene TRBJ2-3; a possible D gene is TRBD2 (5 bases). The V and J ends lost 4 bases and 3 bases respectively, with 17 bases between them. This CDR3 is built from 16 residues. Germline V gives CDR1 MNHNS, CDR2 SASEGT. The CDR3 DNA follows: TGTGCCAGCAGTGTAAGAGTTTCTAGGACTACAGATACGCAGTATTTT. Translation gives CASSVRVSRTTDTQYF.

The table lists this clone with a few counts. The genes are TRBV4-3 and TRBJ1-1, with a weak D call TRBD1 (5 bases). Deletions cut 2 bases from V and 0 bases from J, with 13 bases between. Per the germline V gene, CDR1 is LGHNA and CDR2 is YSLEER. The CDR3 is 16 amino acids. The CDR3 loop reads CASSQKQGVMNTEAFF. The CDR3 nucleotides read TGCGCCAGCAGCCAAAAGCAGGGCGTTATGAACACTGAAGCTTTCTTT.

This chain connects TRBV12-5 to TRBJ2-7; 7 positions agree with TRBD1. This CDR3 is 17 amino acids long. The germline CDR1 and CDR2 sequences are LGHNT and FRNRAP. Trimming cost V 6 bases and J 2 bases; bases outside gene matches: 16. DNA of the CDR3: TGTGCTAGTGGGTTTGCTAGGGGACAGACCCTTACCTACGAGCAGTACTTC. Translation: CASGFARGQTLTYEQYF. Variable domain in full (rest from reference TRBV12-5 and TRBJ2-7): DARVTQTPRHKVTEMGQEVTMRCQPILGHNTVFWYRQTMMQGLELLAYFRNRAPLDDSGMPKDRFSAEMPDATLATLKIQPSEPRDSAVYFCASGFARGQTLTYEQYFGPGTRLTVT.

This clone was found a few times. J is TRBJ2-2 and V is TRBV29-1; TRBD2 matches 8 bases. V shed 6 bases and J 3 bases; nucleotides not matched to a gene: 3. Germline assignment: CDR1 SQVTM and CDR2 ANQGSEA. This CDR3 is built from 13 residues. The CDR3 DNA sequence: TGCAGCGTACTAGCGGTGCACACCGGGGAGCTGTTTTTT. Translation gives CSVLAVHTGELFF.

The chain carries TRBV7-9 and TRBJ2-2; 8 nucleotides line up with TRBD2. V shed 5 bases and J 5 bases; nucleotides not matched to a gene: 7. Looked up from germline, CDR1 is SEHNR and CDR2 is FQNEAQ (reference sequence). The length of the CDR3 is 15 residues. CDR3 sequence reads: CASSPLAAKTGELFF. The CDR3 DNA reads as TGTGCCAGCAGCCCACTAGCGGCCAAAACCGGGGAGCTGTTTTTT.

The chain has TRBV19 and TRBJ2-3; TRBD1 might be the D (5 bases). Trimming shortened V by 6 bases and J by 13 bases, and 20 bases separated the two germline ends. Germline values: CDR1 LNHDA, CDR2 SQIVND (reference sequence). The CDR3 length is 13 residues. The CDR3 spells CASRGPGRDAEYF. CDR3 sequence (DNA): TGTGCCAGTAGGGGGCCAGGTAGGGATGCGGAGTATTTT.

The V gene is TRBV6-1, the J gene TRBJ2-1; 8 nucleotides align to TRBD2. Trimming cost V 6 bases and J 4 bases; bases outside gene matches: 8. CDR1 and CDR2 from the germline V gene are MNHNS and SASEGT. The CDR3 sequence is 15 residues long. CDR3 residues: CASRIGRASYNEQFF. CDR3 DNA sequence: TGTGCCAGCAGGATCGGGAGGGCCTCGTACAATGAGCAGTTCTTC.